This T cell receptor beta chain emerged from a study of post-analysis software for immune sequencing data. Study information: Patients with relapsing-remitting, secondary progressive and progressive-relapsing multiple sclerosis courses were all represented. Study observations and caveats: Versus controls, multiple sclerosis patients showed significantly lower diversity (normalized Chao1). Patients showed TRBV5-6, TRBV5-1 and TRBV20-1 among 4 or 5 TRBV segments more frequent than in controls.

This CDR3 has 15 residues. V lost 5 bases to trimming and J lost 6 bases; unmatched junction nucleotides: 10. In germline, CDR1 is SSHAT, CDR2 FNYEAQ (reference sequence). On this clonotype: Antigen unknown.

TCR beta cDNA libraries had unique molecular identifiers. TCRdb called the PCR reads again in MiXCR, with one record for every CDR3 protein. The sample records roughly 730,000 distinct CDR3 sequences, roughly 27% being singletons. The source of this sequence is a girl aged 10-17 years with multiple sclerosis. Material for sequencing was blood. The gene calls are TRBV7-7 and TRBJ2-5, with 9 nucleotides matching TRBD2. CDR3 residues: CASSQGLAVGQTQYF. The CDR3 region has the DNA TGTGCCAGCAGCCAGGGACTAGCTGTCGGGCAGACCCAGTACTTC.